This TCR beta chain was found in a study of blood T cell repertoires in COVID-19. For the study at large: The analysed material was cDNA or gDNA that came from T cells, B-cell-depleted T cells, or PBMCs.

Method: immunoSEQ multiplex PCR; TCRdb's copy keeps in-frame clones and lacks some. The data show approximately 230,000 clones, 70% to 90% seen once. The germline CDR1 and CDR2 sequences are LGHDT and YNNKEL (reference sequence). V was shortened by 5 bases and J by 1 base, with 15 bases between the two germline ends. This CDR3 spans 17 amino acids. The sequenced material came from peripheral blood. This chain joins TRBV3-1 (or the pseudogene TRBV3-2) and TRBJ2-6, with D tentatively TRBD1 (6 bases). The receptor was derived from a man older than 75 with acute or convalescent COVID-19. The CDR3 loop reads CASSKRGGRSGANVLTF. CDR3 in DNA: TGTGCCAGCAGCAAAAGAGGGGGTAGATCTGGGGCCAACGTCCTGACTTTC.